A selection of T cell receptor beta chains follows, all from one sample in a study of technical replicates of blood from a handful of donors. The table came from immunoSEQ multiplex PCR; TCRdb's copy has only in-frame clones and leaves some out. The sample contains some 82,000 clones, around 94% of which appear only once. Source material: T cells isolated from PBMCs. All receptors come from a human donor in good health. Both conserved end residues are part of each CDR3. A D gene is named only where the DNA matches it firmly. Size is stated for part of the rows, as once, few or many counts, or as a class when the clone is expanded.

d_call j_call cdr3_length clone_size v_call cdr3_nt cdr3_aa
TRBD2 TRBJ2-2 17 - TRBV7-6 TGTGCCAGCAGCTTGCGAGTAGCGGGCGGGCTCACCGGGGAGCTGTTTTTT CASSLRVAGGLTGELFF
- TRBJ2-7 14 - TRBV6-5 TGTGCCAGCAGTATATCCCTTATACAGAACGAGCAGTACTTC CASSISLIQNEQYF
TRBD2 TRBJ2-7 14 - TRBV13 TGTGCCAGCAGCTTAGGGACTAGCGGCTACGAGCAGTACTTC CASSLGTSGYEQYF
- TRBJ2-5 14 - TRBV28 TGTGCCAGCAGTCGGGACACCTTGTGGGAGACCCAGTACTTC CASSRDTLWETQYF
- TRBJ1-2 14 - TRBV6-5 TGTGCCAGCAGACCTATCACAGGGTCCTATGGCTACACCTTC CASRPITGSYGYTF
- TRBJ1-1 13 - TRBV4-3 TGCGCCAGCAGCCAAGGGCAGGCTGTAGAAGCTTTCTTT CASSQGQAVEAFF
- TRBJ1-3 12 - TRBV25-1 TGTGCCACCGGGTGGTCCGGAAACACCATATATTTT CATGWSGNTIYF
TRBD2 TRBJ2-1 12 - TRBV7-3 TGTGCCAGCAGCTTAGGGGGGGGTGAGCAGTTCTTC CASSLGGGEQFF
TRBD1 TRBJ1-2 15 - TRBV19 TGTGCCAGTAGTAAAGGACAGGGGGCGGCCTATGGCTACACCTTC CASSKGQGAAYGYTF
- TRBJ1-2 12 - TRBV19 TGTGCCAGTAGTATAAACCAGGTTGGCTACACCTTC CASSINQVGYTF
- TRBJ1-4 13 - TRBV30 TGTGCCTGGCTTCGGACATGGGATGAAAAACTGTTTTTT CAWLRTWDEKLFF
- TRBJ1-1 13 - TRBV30 TGTGCCTGGAGTTGGTCGGGGAACACTGAAGCTTTCTTT CAWSWSGNTEAFF
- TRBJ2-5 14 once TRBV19 TGTGCCAGTAGTAGGCGACTAGTGAAGGAGACCCAGTACTTC CASSRRLVKETQYF
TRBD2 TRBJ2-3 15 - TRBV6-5 TGTGCCAGCAGTAACCATCTAGCGGGCACAGATACGCAGTATTTT CASSNHLAGTDTQYF
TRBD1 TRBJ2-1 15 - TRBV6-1 TGTGCCAGCAGTGAATTCAGGGGGTCCTACAATGAGCAGTTCTTC CASSEFRGSYNEQFF
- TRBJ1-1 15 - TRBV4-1 TGCGCCAGCAGCCCACGGACGAGGGCCAGCACTGAAGCTTTCTTT CASSPRTRASTEAFF
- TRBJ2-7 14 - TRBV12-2 TGTGCAAGTCGCCCTAGGACAGTTGTATACGAGCAGTACTTC CASRPRTVVYEQYF
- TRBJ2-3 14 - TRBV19 TGTGCCAGTAGCCCTAGCGTTAGCACAGATACGCAGTATTTT CASSPSVSTDTQYF
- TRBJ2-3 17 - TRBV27 TGTGCCAGCAGTTTATCGGTGGGCTTCCTTGGCACAGATACGCAGTATTTT CASSLSVGFLGTDTQYF
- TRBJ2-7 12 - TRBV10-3 TGTGCCATCAGTGAGCAGGCCTACGAGCAGTACTTC CAISEQAYEQYF
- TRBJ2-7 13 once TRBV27 TGTGCCAGCAGTGCAGGGTTGCTACACGAGCAGTACTTC CASSAGLLHEQYF
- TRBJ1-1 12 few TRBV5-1 TGCGCCAGCGGCAGGGGAAACACTGAAGCTTTCTTT CASGRGNTEAFF
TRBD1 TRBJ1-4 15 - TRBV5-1 TGCGCCAGCAGCCCAGAGGGACAGTTTAATGAAAAACTGTTTTTT CASSPEGQFNEKLFF
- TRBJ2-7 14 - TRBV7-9 TGTGCCAGCAGCGGGCGGGGACCGGGATACGAGCAGTACTTC CASSGRGPGYEQYF
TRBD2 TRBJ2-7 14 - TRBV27 TGTGCCAGCAGTTTCGGCGGGAGCTCCTACGAGCAGTACTTC CASSFGGSSYEQYF
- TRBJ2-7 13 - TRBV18 TGTGCCAGCTCACGATTCAGGGGCTACGAGCAGTACTTC CASSRFRGYEQYF
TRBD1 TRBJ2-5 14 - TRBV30 TGTGCCTGGAGTCCGGACAGGCTCCTGGAGACCCAGTACTTC CAWSPDRLLETQYF
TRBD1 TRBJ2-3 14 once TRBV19 TGTGCCAGTAGCAAGGGGGCCAGCACAGATACGCAGTATTTT CASSKGASTDTQYF
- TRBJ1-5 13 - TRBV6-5 TGTGCCAGCAGTCCTATTGTGCTTCAGCCCCAGCATTTT CASSPIVLQPQHF
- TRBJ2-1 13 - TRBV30 TGTGCCTGCTTGGACAGTTCCTACAATGAGCAGTTCTTC CACLDSSYNEQFF
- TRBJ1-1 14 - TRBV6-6 TGTGCCAGCAGTTACGAGGGAGTGAACACTGAAGCTTTCTTT CASSYEGVNTEAFF
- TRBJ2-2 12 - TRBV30 TGTGCCTCCCTAGAGGCGACCGGGGAGCTGTTTTTT CASLEATGELFF
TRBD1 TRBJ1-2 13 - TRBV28 TGTGCCATCAGGGACAGGGGGACCTATGGCTACACCTTC CAIRDRGTYGYTF
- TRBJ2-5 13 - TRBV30 TGTGCCTGGAGGGCCCCCCTGCAAGAGACCCAGTACTTC CAWRAPLQETQYF
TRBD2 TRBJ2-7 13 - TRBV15 TGTGCCACCAGTCCTAGCGGTGGTGGGGAGCAGTACTTC CATSPSGGGEQYF
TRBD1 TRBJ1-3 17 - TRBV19 TGTGCCAGTAGGGACCGGGACAGGGTGGTCTCTGGAAACACCATATATTTT CASRDRDRVVSGNTIYF
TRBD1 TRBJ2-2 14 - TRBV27 TGTGCCACTGGAGGGACAGGGATTGCCGGGGAGCTGTTTTTT CATGGTGIAGELFF
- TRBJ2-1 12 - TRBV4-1 TGCGCCAGCAGCCAAGGAGGAAATGAGCAGTTCTTC CASSQGGNEQFF
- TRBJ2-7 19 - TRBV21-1 TGTGCCAGCAGCCTCCCTCCGGGACTAGCGTCTGGAGAACGCTACGAGCAGTACTTC CASSLPPGLASGERYEQYF
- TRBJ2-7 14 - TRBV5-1 TGCGCCAGCAACACCGGGGACACCTCCTACGAGCAGTACTTC CASNTGDTSYEQYF
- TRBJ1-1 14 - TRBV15 TGTGCCACCAGCAGAGATCAGGTCCGTACTGAAGCTTTCTTT CATSRDQVRTEAFF
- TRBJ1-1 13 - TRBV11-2 TGTGCCAGCAGCTTAGATCTCGGGACTGAAGCTTTCTTT CASSLDLGTEAFF
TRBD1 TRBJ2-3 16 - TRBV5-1 TGCGCCAGCAGCGTAGGACAGGGGTATTCGTCAGATACGCAGTATTTT CASSVGQGYSSDTQYF
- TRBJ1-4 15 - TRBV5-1 TGCGCCAGCAGCTTGGTCCCGGACAGCCTCGATCAACTGTTTTTT CASSLVPDSLDQLFF
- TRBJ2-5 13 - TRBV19 TGTGCCAGTAGTCAGACAGATCAAGAGACCCAGTACTTC CASSQTDQETQYF
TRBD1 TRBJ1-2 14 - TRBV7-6 TGTGCCAGCAGCCCACCGGGACAGGGGAGAGGCTACACCTTC CASSPPGQGRGYTF
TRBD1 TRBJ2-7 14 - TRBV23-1 TGCGCCAGCAGTTTTCCGGGACAGGGGTACGAGCAGTACTTC CASSFPGQGYEQYF
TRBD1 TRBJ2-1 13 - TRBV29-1 TGCAGCGTTGAATGGGGGACAGGCTATGAGCAGTTCTTC CSVEWGTGYEQFF
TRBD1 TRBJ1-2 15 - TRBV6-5 TGTGCCAGCACCGGAGGACAGGGAGACTTCTATGGCTACACCTTC CASTGGQGDFYGYTF
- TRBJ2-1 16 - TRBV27 TGTGCCAGCAGTTTTAGTTGGGGGCGGACTCCCTTCGAGCAGTTCTTC CASSFSWGRTPFEQFF
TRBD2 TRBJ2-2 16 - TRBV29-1 TGCAGCGTTGTCGGACTAGCGGGAGTGGGCACCGGGGAGCTGTTTTTT CSVVGLAGVGTGELFF
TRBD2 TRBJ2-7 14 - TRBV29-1 TGCAGCGTTTCCGGGACTAGCGGGGTATACGAGCAGTACTTC CSVSGTSGVYEQYF